The clone carrying this TCR beta chain was picked up a small number of times. Its antigen is as yet unknown. This specimen belongs to a study of beta chain features in type 1 diabetes. Researchers reported sorting CD4+ naive, central memory, regulatory and stem cell-like memory cells via CD45RO/CCR7/CD25/CD127/CD95/CD27. CDR3 length: 14 residues. After removal of 0 bases from V and 5 bases from J, the junction contained 6 bases not matched to a gene. Germline assignment: CDR1 SQVTM and CDR2 ANQGSEA. Notes on the study in general: Within each of all four CD4+ subsets, Type 1 diabetes patients had TCRB CDR3s that were moderately but significantly shorter.

Expressed TCRB transcripts were sequenced, since all the RNA that had been isolated was reverse transcribed. Here immunoSEQ multiplex PCR was the method, and the copy in TCRdb shows in-frame clones only, minus some. The sample lists more than 300,000 clones; roughly 12% were seen once. The material sequenced was naive CD4+ T cells from blood. The chain is built from TRBV29-1 and TRBJ2-5; 7 nucleotides agree with TRBD2. The TCR originated in a woman aged 18-29 years with type 1 diabetes. CDR3: CSVEERRGGETQYF. The DNA for the CDR3 is TGCAGCGTTGAAGAGAGACGGGGAGGGGAGACCCAGTACTTC. Filled out from reference TRBV29-1 and TRBJ2-5, the complete variable domain reads SAVISQKPSRDICQRGTSLTIQCQVDSQVTMMFWYRQQPGQSLTLIATANQGSEATYESGFVIDKFPISRPNLTFSTLTVSNMSPEDSSIYLCSVEERRGGETQYFGPGTRLLVL.